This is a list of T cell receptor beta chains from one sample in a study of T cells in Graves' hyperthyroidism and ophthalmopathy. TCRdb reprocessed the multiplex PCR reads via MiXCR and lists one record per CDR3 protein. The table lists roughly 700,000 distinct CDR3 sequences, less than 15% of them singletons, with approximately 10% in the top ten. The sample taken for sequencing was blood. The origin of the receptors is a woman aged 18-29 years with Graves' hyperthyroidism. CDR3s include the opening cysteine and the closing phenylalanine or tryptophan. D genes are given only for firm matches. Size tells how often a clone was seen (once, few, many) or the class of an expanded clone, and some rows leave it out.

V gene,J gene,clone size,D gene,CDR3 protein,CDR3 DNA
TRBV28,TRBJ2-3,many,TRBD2,CASSLAGRATDTQYF,TGTGCCAGCAGTTTAGCGGGGAGGGCCACAGATACGCAGTATTTT
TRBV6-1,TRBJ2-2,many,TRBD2,CASSYGLAGGAGELFF,TGTGCCAGCAGCTACGGACTAGCGGGAGGCGCCGGGGAGCTGTTTTTT
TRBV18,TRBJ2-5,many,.,CASSPRGAETQYF,TGTGCCAGCTCACCGCGGGGTGCGGAGACCCAGTACTTC
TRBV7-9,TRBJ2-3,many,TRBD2,CASSSPGLAMADTQYF,TGTGCCAGCAGCTCGCCGGGACTAGCGATGGCGGATACGCAGTATTTT
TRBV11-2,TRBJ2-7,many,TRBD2,CASSKGLAANYEQYF,TGTGCCAGCAGCAAGGGACTAGCGGCAAACTACGAGCAGTACTTC
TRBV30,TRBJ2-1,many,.,CAWGGPGLQFF,TGTGCCTGGGGGGGACCGGGACTGCAGTTCTTC
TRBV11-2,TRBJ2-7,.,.,CASSLDYGLAYEQYF,TGTGCCAGCAGCTTAGATTATGGCCTAGCCTACGAGCAGTACTTC
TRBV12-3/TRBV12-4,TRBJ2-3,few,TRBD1,CASSLKGQGADTQYF,TGTGCCAGCAGTTTAAAGGGACAGGGGGCAGATACGCAGTATTTT
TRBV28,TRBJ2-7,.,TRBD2,CAGSWRLAGGLEQYF,TGTGCCGGCAGTTGGCGACTAGCGGGAGGTCTCGAGCAGTACTTC
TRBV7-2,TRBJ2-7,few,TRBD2,CASSLAGQRETYEQYF,TGTGCCAGCAGCTTGGCCGGGCAGCGGGAGACCTACGAGCAGTACTTC
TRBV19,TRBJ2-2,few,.,CASSTGQSPTGELFF,TGTGCCAGTAGTACCGGACAGAGTCCCACCGGGGAGCTGTTTTTT
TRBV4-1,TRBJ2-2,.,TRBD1,CASSQPGQKNTGELFF,TGCGCCAGCAGCCAACCGGGACAGAAGAACACCGGGGAGCTGTTTTTT
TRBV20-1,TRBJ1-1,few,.,CSFGGLNTEAFF,TGCAGTTTCGGGGGTCTGAACACTGAAGCTTTCTTT
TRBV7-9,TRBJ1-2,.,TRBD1,CASSLERTGVGYTF,TGTGCCAGCAGCTTAGAACGGACAGGGGTTGGCTACACCTTC
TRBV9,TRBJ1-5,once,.,CASSGNGEGNQPQHF,TGTGCCAGCAGCGGGAACGGGGAGGGCAATCAGCCCCAGCATTTT
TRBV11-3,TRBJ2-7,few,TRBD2,CASSPGTSGPAYEQYF,TGTGCCAGCAGCCCCGGGACTAGCGGGCCTGCCTACGAGCAGTACTTC
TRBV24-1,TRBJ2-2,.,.,CATSEAGRGAGELFF,TGTGCCACCAGTGAAGCAGGGCGCGGGGCCGGGGAGCTGTTTTTT
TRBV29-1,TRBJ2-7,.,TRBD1,CSVLRQGDTSEQYF,TGCAGCGTTTTGCGACAGGGCGATACCTCCGAGCAGTACTTC
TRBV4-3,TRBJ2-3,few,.,CASSQDYADTQYF,TGCGCCAGCAGCCAAGACTACGCCGATACGCAGTATTTT
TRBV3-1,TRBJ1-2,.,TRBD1,CASSLADRDFYGYTF,TGTGCCAGCAGCCTAGCAGACAGGGACTTCTATGGCTACACCTTC
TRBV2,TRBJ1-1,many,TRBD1,CASSRTGGSTEAFF,TGTGCCAGCAGTCGGACAGGGGGATCCACTGAAGCTTTCTTT
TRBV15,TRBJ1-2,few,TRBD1,CATSSVPGQGNYGYTF,TGTGCCACCAGCAGTGTTCCGGGACAGGGGAACTATGGCTACACCTTC
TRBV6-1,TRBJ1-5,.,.,CASSRQVFNQPQHF,TGTGCCAGCAGTCGACAGGTTTTCAATCAGCCCCAGCATTTT
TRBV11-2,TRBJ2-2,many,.,CASGSTGELFF,TGTGCCAGCGGTAGCACCGGGGAGCTGTTTTTT
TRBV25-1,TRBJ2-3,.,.,CASSLSGPLGDTQYF,TGTGCCAGCAGCCTCTCCGGGCCCTTAGGCGATACGCAGTATTTT
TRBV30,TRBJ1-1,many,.,CAWSGVLGTEAFF,TGTGCCTGGAGTGGAGTACTTGGGACTGAAGCTTTCTTT
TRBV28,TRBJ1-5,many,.,CASSPRLGGFQPQHF,TGTGCCAGCAGTCCCCGTTTGGGAGGCTTCCAGCCCCAGCATTTT
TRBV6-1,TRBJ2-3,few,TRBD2,CASSSRYFLAGPLTDTQYF,TGTGCCAGCAGTTCTAGATATTTTCTAGCGGGACCCCTCACAGATACGCAGTATTTT
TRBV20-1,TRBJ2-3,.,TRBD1,CSATGQGRTDTQYF,TGCAGTGCCACCGGACAGGGGCGGACAGATACGCAGTATTTT
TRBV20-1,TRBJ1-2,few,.,CSASSDGYTF,TGCAGTGCTAGTAGTGACGGCTACACCTTC
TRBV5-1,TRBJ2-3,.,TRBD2,CASSLVRTSRTDTQYF,TGCGCCAGCAGCTTGGTCCGGACTAGCCGCACAGATACGCAGTATTTT
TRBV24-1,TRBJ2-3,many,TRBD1,CATSASDRGPTDTQYF,TGTGCCACCAGTGCCTCGGACAGGGGGCCTACAGATACGCAGTATTTT
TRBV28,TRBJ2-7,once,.,CASSPPTGTYEQYF,TGTGCCAGCAGTCCCCCCACAGGCACCTACGAGCAGTACTTC
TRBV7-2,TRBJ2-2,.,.,CASSFQGTGELFF,TGTGCCAGCAGTTTTCAGGGGACCGGGGAGCTGTTTTTT
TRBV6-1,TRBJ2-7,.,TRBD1,CASSETLTGRYEQYF,TGTGCCAGCAGTGAAACCCTGACAGGGCGCTACGAGCAGTACTTC
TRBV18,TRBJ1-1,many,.,CASSPRGAGSNTEAFF,TGTGCCAGCTCACCACGAGGAGCAGGGAGTAACACTGAAGCTTTCTTT
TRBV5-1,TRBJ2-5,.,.,CASSSGPGRETQYF,TGCGCCAGCAGCTCGGGCCCCGGACGGGAGACCCAGTACTTC
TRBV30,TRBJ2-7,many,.,CAWSENSVSYEQYF,TGTGCCTGGAGTGAGAATAGCGTATCCTACGAGCAGTACTTC
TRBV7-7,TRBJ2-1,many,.,CASSPTPRNYNEQFF,TGTGCTAGCAGCCCAACACCCCGGAACTACAATGAGCAGTTCTTC
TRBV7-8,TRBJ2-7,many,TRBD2,CASSQGLAGALGEQYF,TGTGCCAGCAGCCAGGGACTAGCGGGAGCTCTAGGGGAGCAGTACTTC
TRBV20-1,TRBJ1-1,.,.,CSAFYTEAFF,TGCAGTGCTTTTTACACTGAAGCTTTCTTT
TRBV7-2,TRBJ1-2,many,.,CASSLDSSRGYTF,TGTGCCAGCAGCTTAGACTCGTCTCGTGGCTACACCTTC
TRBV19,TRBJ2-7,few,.,CASSMGTDLSYEQYF,TGTGCCAGTAGTATGGGGACGGACTTATCCTACGAGCAGTACTTC
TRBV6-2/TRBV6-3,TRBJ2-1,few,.,CASSFLTGSYNEQFF,TGTGCCAGCAGTTTCTTGACAGGCTCATACAATGAGCAGTTCTTC
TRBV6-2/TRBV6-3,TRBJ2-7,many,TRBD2,CASSPKGLAGRGEQYF,TGTGCCAGCAGCCCCAAAGGACTAGCGGGAAGGGGCGAGCAGTACTTC
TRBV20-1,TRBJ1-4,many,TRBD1,CSASWADRGRTNEKLFF,TGCAGTGCTAGTTGGGCGGACAGGGGAAGGACTAATGAAAAACTGTTTTTT
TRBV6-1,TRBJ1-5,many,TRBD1,CASRDRQGSPNQPQHF,TGTGCCAGCAGGGACCGACAGGGGAGCCCCAATCAGCCCCAGCATTTT
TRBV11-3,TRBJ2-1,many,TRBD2,CASTAGGGRNEQFF,TGTGCCAGCACCGCGGGAGGGGGCCGCAATGAGCAGTTCTTC
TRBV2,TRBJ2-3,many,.,CATRAGRSGDTQYF,TGTGCCACCCGCGCCGGGAGAAGTGGAGATACGCAGTATTTT
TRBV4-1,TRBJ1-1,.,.,CASSQDPRVLEAFF,TGCGCCAGCAGCCAAGATCCTAGGGTGCTTGAAGCTTTCTTT
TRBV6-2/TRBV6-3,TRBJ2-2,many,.,CASSYRRGSGKYTGELFF,TGTGCCAGCAGTTACCGCAGGGGAAGCGGGAAATACACCGGGGAGCTGTTTTTT
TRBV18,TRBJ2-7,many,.,CASSSPSEQYF,TGTGCCAGCTCATCCCCCTCCGAGCAGTACTTC
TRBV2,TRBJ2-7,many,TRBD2,CASSDRLAGYEQYF,TGTGCCAGCAGTGATAGACTAGCGGGCTACGAGCAGTACTTC
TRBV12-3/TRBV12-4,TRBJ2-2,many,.,CASTARGGPNTGELFF,TGTGCCAGCACGGCCAGGGGGGGGCCGAACACCGGGGAGCTGTTTTTT